The source of this TCR beta chain is a study of T cells after posttransplantation cyclophosphamide. Overall study findings and caveats: Recipient CMV seropositivity and CMV reactivation strongly tracked TRB clonality. Later post-transplant blood repertoires were often dominated by donor CD8+ memory clones. Blood and skin or GI T cell repertoires showed limited TRB overlap.

Libraries were prepared by immunoSEQ multiplex PCR; TCRdb keeps only in-frame clonotypes and omits some of them. Of 35,000 to 40,000 clones detected, around 80% appear once; the ten largest clones hold roughly 8.1%. The CDR3 contains 14 residues. Germline CDR1 is SQVTM and CDR2 is ANQGSEA. V was clipped by 4 bases and J by 4 bases, with 16 bases between them. Cyclophosphamide on days +3 and +4 followed busulfan-fludarabine conditioning and a marrow graft. Turning to this clone: Antigen specificity is unknown.

The chain employs TRBV29-1 and TRBJ2-5, with D possibly matching TRBD1 (6 bases). This sequence originates from a female patient aged 35-55 years who received an allogeneic stem cell transplant from a related donor, was CMV-positive, and had no GVHD. These T cells may partly come from the graft donor. Material: CD4+ T cells sorted from blood, obtained approximately 1,900 days after a stem cell transplant with posttransplant cyclophosphamide. The CDR3 reads CSVAPRQVGETQYF. CDR3 nucleotide sequence: TGCAGCGTTGCACCCCGACAGGTTGGAGAGACCCAGTACTTC.